Following are 18 T cell receptor beta chains from one sample sequenced in a study of blood T cell repertoires in COVID-19. Measured with immunoSEQ multiplex PCR; TCRdb has only the in-frame clones, and not every one. The sample records more than 75,000 clones, 89% being singletons. The source material was peripheral blood. The source is a man aged 50-59 years with COVID-19, enrolled during active disease.

V is TRBV19 and J is TRBJ2-2; TRBD1 might be the D (5 bases). V lost 3 bases, J lost 2 bases, and 10 bases lay in between. Germline lookup yields CDR1 LNHDA and CDR2 SQIVND (reference sequence). The CDR3 is 15 residues long. The chain's CDR3 is CASSIPRENTGELFF. DNA for the CDR3: TGTGCCAGTAGTATTCCCAGGGAAAACACCGGGGAGCTGTTTTTT.

The rearrangement uses TRBV6-6 and TRBJ1-3; no clear D. From germline, CDR1 is MNHNY and CDR2 SVGAGI (reference sequence). V lost 0 bases and J 4 bases, leaving 4 bases between the germline ends. The CDR3 has 13 residues. The DNA for the CDR3 is TGTGCCAGCAGTTACTCCGAGGGAAACACCATATATTTT. Its protein is CASSYSEGNTIYF.

This chain connects TRBV24-1 to TRBJ2-3, with D unresolved. V lost 0 bases and J lost 3, with 6 bases in between. Germline V gene lookup returns CDR1 KGHDR and CDR2 SFDVKD. This CDR3 comprises 14 residues. The CDR3 loop reads CATSDLAVTDTQYF. In nucleotides, the CDR3 is TGTGCCACCAGTGATTTGGCAGTTACAGATACGCAGTATTTT.

This chain uses TRBV11-3 with TRBJ1-1, with no clear D. The germline gives CDR1 SGHNT, CDR2 YENEEA. The CDR3 covers 13 residues. The V and J ends lost 5 bases and 1 base respectively, with 8 bases between them. CDR3 sequence: CASSPRGNTEAFF. The CDR3 DNA sequence: TGTGCCAGCAGCCCCCGGGGGAACACTGAAGCTTTCTTT.

The rearrangement uses TRBV18 and TRBJ1-5; 9 positions agree with TRBD1. CDR1 is KGHSH and CDR2 is LQKENI in the germline V gene. The CDR3 totals 17 residues. Germline trimming cut 6 bases from V and 6 bases from J; bases unmatched to any gene: 15. CDR3 in DNA: TGTGCCAGCTCTCGCGAAACCGGGACAGGGAATGGTCAGCCCCAGCATTTT. Amino acids: CASSRETGTGNGQPQHF.

V gene TRBV5-8 combines with J gene TRBJ2-2, with 7 bases that match TRBD2. CDR3 length: 18 amino acids. From germline, CDR1 is SGHTS and CDR2 YDEGEE. Germline trimming cut 4 bases from V and 1 base from J; bases unmatched to any gene: 13. DNA of the CDR3: TGTGCCAGCAGCAGGCGACGGGGGGTCTTTCTGAACACCGGGGAGCTGTTTTTT. The encoded protein is CASSRRRGVFLNTGELFF.

The chain is built from TRBV4-2 and TRBJ2-7; 9 bases match TRBD1. Germline assignment: CDR1 LGHNA and CDR2 YNFKEQ. The length of the CDR3 is 16 residues. V shed 3 bases, J shed 3 bases, and the junction held 9 bases outside the gene matches. The CDR3 loop reads CASSHFDDRGIYEQYF. CDR3 bases: TGTGCCAGCAGCCATTTCGATGACAGGGGGATCTACGAGCAGTACTTC.

This clone was seen a single time. The chain has TRBV18 and TRBJ1-1, with 8 nucleotides matching TRBD1. This CDR3 has 14 residues. Germline V CDR1 and CDR2: KGHSH, LQKENI. V lost 6 bases, J lost 1 base, and 4 bases stayed unmatched. The CDR3 DNA is TGTGCCAGCTCTCCCAGGGGGCAGAACACTGAAGCTTTCTTT. It encodes CASSPRGQNTEAFF.

The CDR3 DNA follows: TGTGCCAGCAGCTTACCCGGGACAGGGCCCTACAATGAGCAGTTCTTC. Its translation: CASSLPGTGPYNEQFF. The chain couples TRBV5-4 to TRBJ2-1, with 9 nucleotides matching TRBD1. With V trimmed by 2 bases and J by 2 bases, 5 bases remained unmatched. The CDR3 spans 16 residues. In germline, CDR1 is SGHNT, CDR2 YYREEE (reference sequence).

The V and J genes are TRBV28 and TRBJ1-6; no firm D call. This CDR3 comprises 14 residues. With 6 bases removed from V and 6 bases from J, the gap between germline ends came to 12 bases. From germline, CDR1 is MDHEN and CDR2 SYDVKM. The CDR3 sequence: CASSPAGLNSPLHF. In DNA form, the CDR3 reads TGTGCCAGCAGCCCCGCAGGCCTTAATTCACCCCTCCACTTT.

The rearrangement uses TRBV24-1 and TRBJ2-3, with D possibly TRBD1 on 6 matching bases. The CDR3 spans 16 residues. Germline assignment: CDR1 KGHDR and CDR2 SFDVKD. Trimming left V 3 bases short and J 0 bases short, with 12 bases between. CDR3 amino acids: CATSDRTEPSTDTQYF. The CDR3 DNA reads as TGTGCCACCAGTGATAGGACAGAGCCTAGCACAGATACGCAGTATTTT.

This chain links TRBV3-1 (or the pseudogene TRBV3-2) with TRBJ2-7; 10 bases are shared with TRBD1. The CDR3 runs 15 residues. V was clipped by 3 bases and J by 2 bases; unmatched bases: 4. Germline V CDR1 and CDR2: LGHDT, YNNKEL (reference sequence). CDR3 DNA: TGTGCCAGCAGCCAGTCCGGGACAGGGGCCTACGAGCAGTACTTC. Translated, it gives CASSQSGTGAYEQYF.

The chain joins TRBV6-5 to TRBJ1-3; D unresolved. This CDR3 contains 15 residues. Between the trimmed V and J ends, which lost 6 bases and 0 bases, there was a span of 12 bases. Germline loops: CDR1 MNHEY, CDR2 SVGAGI. Written as DNA, the CDR3 is TGTGCCAGCAGCTCTCGAGGAGGCTCTGGAAACACCATATATTTT. Its protein is CASSSRGGSGNTIYF.

In this sample, this clone turned up a few times. This chain links TRBV3-1 (or the pseudogene TRBV3-2) with TRBJ1-1, with a tentative D call TRBD1 (6 bases). Between the trimmed V and J ends, which lost 3 bases and 4 bases, there was a span of 9 bases. The CDR3 loop spans 13 amino acids. Germline-derived CDR1 and CDR2 are LGHDT and YNNKEL (reference sequence). The CDR3 bases are TGTGCCAGCAGCCATACAGGGACCACTGAAGCTTTCTTT. It translates to CASSHTGTTEAFF.

This clone has only a few counts. Different DNA sequences within this sample yield the same CDR3. This chain links TRBV6-4 with TRBJ2-3, with 8 bases aligning to TRBD2. The CDR3 consists of 15 residues. V shed 0 bases, J shed 1 base, and the junction held 0 bases outside the gene matches. Germline CDR1 is MRHNA and CDR2 is SNTAGT. The CDR3 region has the DNA TGTGCCAGCAGTGACTCGCGGGGGGGCACAGATACGCAGTATTTT. Protein sequence: CASSDSRGGTDTQYF.

This chain connects TRBV30 to TRBJ1-6, with D perhaps TRBD1 (5 bases). V dropped 2 bases and J dropped 9 bases, with 11 bases sitting between them. Germline lookup yields CDR1 GTSNPN and CDR2 SVGIG (reference sequence). This CDR3 region has 13 residues. This CDR3 reads CAWSRGLASPLHF. The CDR3 nucleotides read TGTGCCTGGAGTCGGGGGTTGGCTTCACCCCTCCACTTT.

The V and J genes are TRBV11-2 and TRBJ2-7; TRBD1 matches at 10 bases. Germline V gene lookup returns CDR1 SGHAT and CDR2 FQNNGV. V was clipped by 5 bases and J by 4 bases; unmatched bases: 17. The CDR3 contains 18 residues. The CDR3 region is CASSPISRDRGRTYEQYF. The CDR3 DNA reads as TGTGCCAGCAGCCCCATAAGTCGGGACAGGGGACGAACTTACGAGCAGTACTTC.

CDR3 amino acids: CASSQDIGKGYTF. The CDR3 DNA follows: TGTGCCAGCAGCCAAGATATCGGGAAAGGCTACACCTTC. The chain is built from TRBV3-1 (or the pseudogene TRBV3-2) and TRBJ1-2; D is unresolved. V lost 0 bases and J lost 8, with 10 bases in between. Germline V gene data show CDR1 as LGHDT and CDR2 as YNNKEL (reference sequence). There are 13 residues in the CDR3.